Following are 16 T cell receptor beta chains from one sample sequenced in a study of blood T cell repertoires in COVID-19 (dated by TCRdb to about 2020). Libraries were constructed by the immunoSEQ multiplex PCR assay. In TCRdb, the immuneACCESS table is reduced to in-frame sequences with V and J assigned. These tables do not hold every clone; where another copy was compared, an unresolved V gene accounts for under half, and the others remain unexplained. Recorded for this sample are about 200,000 clones; roughly 90% of them occurred a single time. Of the sample, 1.6% is held by the ten largest clones. Sample: peripheral blood. The receptors were sampled from a man younger than 30 with active or convalescent COVID-19.

The chain joins TRBV6-4 to TRBJ2-5, with 14 bases aligning to TRBD2. The J segment lost 1 base and the V segment lost 2 bases, leaving 0 bases of the junction unmatched. The germline V gene has CDR1 MRHNA and CDR2 SNTAGT. The CDR3 totals 16 residues. In nucleotides, the CDR3 is TGTGCCAGCAGTGACGGGACTAGCGGGGGCCAAGAGACCCAGTACTTC. Protein product: CASSDGTSGGQETQYF.

The chain recombines TRBV5-3 with TRBJ1-1; tentative D call: TRBD1 (5 bases). TRBV5-3 is an ORF; its function is uncertain. This CDR3 region has 17 residues. The V end lost 3 bases, the J end lost 3 bases, and 21 bases lay between the germline ends. The CDR3 spells CARSSSWRDFADTEAFF. CDR3 sequence (DNA): TGTGCCAGAAGCTCGAGTTGGAGGGACTTCGCGGACACTGAAGCTTTCTTT.

The J gene is TRBJ1-1, the V gene TRBV6-5; D possibly corresponds to TRBD1 (5 bases). The CDR3 runs to 12 residues. Germline V gives CDR1 MNHEY, CDR2 SVGAGI. Trimming took 6 bases from V and 7 from J, leaving 12 bases between them. The CDR3 loop reads CASSRGVDEAFF. The CDR3 DNA reads as TGTGCCAGCAGCCGGGGGGTGGATGAAGCTTTCTTT.

The J gene is TRBJ2-2, the V gene TRBV12-3 or TRBV12-4, with D possibly being TRBD1 (6 bases). The CDR3 contains 13 residues. The V gene lost 8 bases and the J gene lost 1 base, with 8 bases spanning the gap. DNA of the CDR3: TGTGCCAGCGGGGGCAGGAACACCGGGGAGCTGTTTTTT. Amino acids: CASGGRNTGELFF.

The chain employs TRBV7-8 and TRBJ2-3; 10 nucleotides match TRBD2. Trimming at V came to 3 bases and at J to 3 bases, leaving 9 bases not matched to a gene. Per the germline V gene, CDR1 is SGHVS and CDR2 is FQNEAQ. The CDR3 has 17 amino acids. The CDR3 DNA reads TGTGCCAGCAGCTTCTTCCCTAGCGGGAGAGATACAGATACGCAGTATTTT. Its translation is CASSFFPSGRDTDTQYF.

The chain is built from TRBV6-4 and TRBJ1-5; weak D call: TRBD1 (5 bases). Germline V gene sequence: CDR1 MRHNA, CDR2 SNTAGT. Trimming removed 4 bases at V and 1 base at J, with 17 bases between. This CDR3 has 17 amino acids. The CDR3 region is CASSGVAEGESNQPQHF. The CDR3 DNA reads as TGTGCCAGCAGTGGAGTAGCCGAAGGGGAAAGCAATCAGCCCCAGCATTTT.

The chain links TRBV19 to TRBJ1-1, with TRBD1 identical over 11 bases. The CDR3 contains 15 residues. Germline V gene data show CDR1 as LNHDA and CDR2 as SQIVND (reference sequence). J gave up 5 bases and V 5 bases, and 7 bases lay outside the gene matches. CDR3 nucleotides: TGTGCCAGTAGTTCGCGGGGGACAGGGGGGACTGAAGCTTTCTTT. It specifies CASSSRGTGGTEAFF. Based on the CDR3 plus reference TRBV19 and TRBJ1-1, the full variable domain is DGGITQSPKYLFRKEGQNVTLSCEQNLNHDAMYWYRQDPGQGLRLIYYSQIVNDFQKGDIAEGYSVSREKKESFPLTVTSAQKNPTAFYLCASSSRGTGGTEAFFGQGTRLTVV.

The chain combines TRBV2 with TRBJ2-1; TRBD2 is a possible D gene (6 bases). CDR3 length: 15 amino acids. V gave up 7 bases and J gave up 7 bases, with 20 bases separating them. CDR1 is SNHLY, CDR2 FYNNEI, per germline. CDR3 sequence: CASTRRPGLSNEQFF. In nucleotides, the CDR3 is TGTGCCAGCACCCGACGCCCGGGACTCTCTAATGAGCAGTTCTTC.

The chain has TRBV24-1 and TRBJ1-5, with D possibly TRBD1 on 6 matching bases. Between the trimmed V and J ends, which lost 3 bases and 4 bases, there was a span of 12 bases. Germline V CDR1 and CDR2: KGHDR, SFDVKD. The CDR3 runs to 15 residues. The CDR3 DNA reads as TGTGCCACCAGTGATCCAGGGGAGCAGAATCAGCCCCAGCATTTT. This translates into CATSDPGEQNQPQHF.

The chain joins TRBV6-6 to TRBJ2-7; D is ambiguous. CDR3 length equals 14 residues. The germline V gene has CDR1 MNHNY and CDR2 SVGAGI (reference sequence). The germline V and J ends were trimmed by 5 bases and 2 bases, with 13 bases remaining between them. CDR3 residues: CASSTPTFTYEQYF. The CDR3 DNA is TGTGCCAGCAGTACTCCGACATTCACCTACGAGCAGTACTTC.

The chain has TRBV18 and TRBJ1-3; 7 nucleotides agree with TRBD1. Germline CDR1 and CDR2: KGHSH and LQKENI. J gave up 3 bases and V 6 bases, and 5 bases lay outside the gene matches. CDR3 length: 14 amino acids. Here the CDR3 reads CASSPGTDGNTIYF. DNA for the CDR3: TGTGCCAGCTCCCCTGGGACAGATGGAAACACCATATATTTT.

The chain has TRBV5-1 and TRBJ1-2; 10 positions match TRBD1. The length of the CDR3 is 14 residues. With V trimmed by 4 bases and J by 10 bases, 10 bases remained unmatched. Germline-derived CDR1 and CDR2 are SGHRS and YFSETQ. CDR3 region: CASSRDGQGEIYTF. Written as DNA, the CDR3 is TGCGCCAGCAGCCGAGACGGACAGGGGGAGATCTACACCTTC.

V and J are TRBV7-3 and TRBJ1-6; D is ambiguous. The ends were cut back, 0 bases at V and 8 bases at J, with 5 bases in the middle. CDR1 and CDR2 from the germline V gene are SGHTA and FQGTGA. This CDR3 region has 13 residues. The CDR3 spells CASSLTLDSPLHF. CDR3 bases: TGTGCCAGCAGCTTAACACTGGATTCACCCCTCCACTTT. Complete variable domain (other parts from reference TRBV7-3 and TRBJ1-6): GAGVSQTPSNKVTEKGKYVELRCDPISGHTALYWYRQSLGQGPEFLIYFQGTGAADDSGLPNDRFFAVRPEGSVSTLKIQRTERGDSAVYLCASSLTLDSPLHFGNGTRLTVT.

This chain's CDR3 is CASNNLRAGPNYGYTF. In DNA, the CDR3 is TGTGCCAGCAACAATCTTCGGGCGGGTCCGAACTATGGCTACACCTTC. J is TRBJ1-2 and V is TRBV5-8; no definite D call. Germline lookup yields CDR1 SGHTS and CDR2 YDEGEE. V lost 6 bases and J lost 2, with 20 bases in between. The length of the CDR3 is 16 residues. The variable domain in full, with the rest retrieved from reference TRBV5-8 and TRBJ1-2, is EAGVTQSPTHLIKTRGQQATLRCSPISGHTSVYWYQQALGLGLQFLLWYDEGEERNRGNFPPRFSGRQFPNYSSELNVNALELEDSALYLCASNNLRAGPNYGYTFGSGTRLTVV.

This chain connects TRBV25-1 to TRBJ2-1, with a weak D call TRBD2 (5 bases). The CDR3 is 15 amino acids. V was trimmed by 1 base and J by 3 bases, leaving 10 bases between them. Germline assignment: CDR1 MGHDK and CDR2 SYGVNS. The CDR3 spells CASSESGAGYNEQFF. The CDR3, as DNA: TGTGCCAGCAGTGAATCAGGTGCGGGCTACAATGAGCAGTTCTTC.

This chain links TRBV7-9 with TRBJ1-2; D unclear. Trimming cost V 1 base and J 10 bases, with 10 bases left between them. Germline V CDR1 and CDR2: SEHNR, FQNEAQ (reference sequence). The length of the CDR3 is 12 residues. As DNA, the CDR3 is TGTGCCAGCAGCTTAGAGTCAGGATTCTACACCTTC. This translates into CASSLESGFYTF.